This T cell receptor (beta chain) was retrieved from a study of blood T cell repertoires in COVID-19. Participants in the exposed group had met a COVID-19 case in the 2 weeks before joining the study. This CDR3 spans 14 amino acids. V was trimmed by 2 bases and J by 3 bases, leaving 7 bases between them. Germline assignment: CDR1 LGHDT and CDR2 YNNKEL (reference sequence). Sequencing used immunoSEQ multiplex PCR; TCRdb keeps in-frame clones, though not all of them. This sample has about 270,000 clones, with approximately 90% found just once. The rearrangement joins TRBV3-1 (or the pseudogene TRBV3-2) to TRBJ2-2; maybe TRBD2 (6 bases). The clonotype originates from a man aged 35-49 years who had been exposed to COVID-19. The source material was PBMCs or T cells enriched from blood (not recorded which). The CDR3 loop reads CASSQPSDTGELFF. The CDR3 DNA sequence: TGTGCCAGCAGCCAACCTAGCGACACCGGGGAGCTGTTTTTT.